This TCR beta chain was found in a study of tumor-infiltrating lymphocytes in primary liver carcinoma. About the study: Subjects presented with primary liver carcinoma managed by surgical resection. Staging of the tumors gave T1-T3 N0M0, with widths of roughly 4 to 10 cm. General study results and limits: Tumor top-250-clone fraction significantly exceeded that of blood (p = 0.039).

The germline CDR1 and CDR2 sequences are SGHAT and FQNNGV. CDR3 length equals 16 residues. The researchers obtained blood RNA from unsorted whole blood and also extracted germline DNA. Comment on this clonotype: What it binds is unknown. A read error is likely, as this CDR3 ends without the conserved phenylalanine or tryptophan.

Production of TCR beta cDNA used 400 to 650 ng total RNA together with a constant-region primer. Three-round nested multiplex PCR performed with slightly modified ARM-PCR produced the TCR beta libraries. A C-beta reverse primer and TRBV1-TRBV30 forward primers served in each of the first two PCR rounds, at roughly 10 cycles apiece. TCRdb re-called the multiplex PCR reads with MiXCR, one entry per CDR3 protein. Of approximately 300,000 distinct CDR3 sequences listed, approximately 65% were seen once; the top ten hold roughly 8.9%. This sequence joins TRBV11-2 and TRBJ2-1, with 15 positions matching TRBD2. The material sequenced was peripheral blood. This clonotype originated in a man aged 35-49 years with primary liver carcinoma and hepatitis B virus infection. The CDR3 loop reads CAGSSGTSGGHREQFS. Here the CDR3 DNA reads TGTGCCGGCAGCTCTGGGACTAGCGGGGGGCACCGGGAGCAGTTCTCC.